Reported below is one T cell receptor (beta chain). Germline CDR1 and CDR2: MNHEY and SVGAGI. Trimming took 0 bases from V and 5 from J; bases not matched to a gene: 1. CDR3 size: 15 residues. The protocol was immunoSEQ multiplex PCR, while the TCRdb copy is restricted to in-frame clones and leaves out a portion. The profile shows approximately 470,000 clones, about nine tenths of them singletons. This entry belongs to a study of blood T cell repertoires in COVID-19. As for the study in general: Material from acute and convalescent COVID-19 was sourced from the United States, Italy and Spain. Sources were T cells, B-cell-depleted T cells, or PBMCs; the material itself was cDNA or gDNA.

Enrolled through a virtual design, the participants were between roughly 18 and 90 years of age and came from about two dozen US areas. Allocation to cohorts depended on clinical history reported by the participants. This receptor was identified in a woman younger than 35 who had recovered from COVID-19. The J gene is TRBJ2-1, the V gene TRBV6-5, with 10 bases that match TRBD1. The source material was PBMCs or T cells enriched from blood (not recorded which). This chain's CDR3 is CASSYSTGGNNEQFF. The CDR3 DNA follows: TGTGCCAGCAGTTACTCGACAGGGGGCAACAATGAGCAGTTCTTC.